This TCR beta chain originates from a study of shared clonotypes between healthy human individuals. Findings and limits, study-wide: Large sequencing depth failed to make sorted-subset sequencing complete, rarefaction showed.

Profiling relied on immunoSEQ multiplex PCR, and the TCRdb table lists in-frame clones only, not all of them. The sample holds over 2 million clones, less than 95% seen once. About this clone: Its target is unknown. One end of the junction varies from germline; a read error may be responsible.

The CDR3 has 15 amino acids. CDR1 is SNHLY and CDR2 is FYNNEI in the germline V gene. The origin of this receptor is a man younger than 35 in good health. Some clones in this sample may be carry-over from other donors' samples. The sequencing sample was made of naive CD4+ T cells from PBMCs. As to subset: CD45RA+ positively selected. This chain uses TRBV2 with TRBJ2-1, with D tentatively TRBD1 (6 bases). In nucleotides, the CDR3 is TGTGCCCGCAGTAGGGACACCAACTCCTACAATGAGCAGTTCTTC. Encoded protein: CARSRDTNSYNEQFF.